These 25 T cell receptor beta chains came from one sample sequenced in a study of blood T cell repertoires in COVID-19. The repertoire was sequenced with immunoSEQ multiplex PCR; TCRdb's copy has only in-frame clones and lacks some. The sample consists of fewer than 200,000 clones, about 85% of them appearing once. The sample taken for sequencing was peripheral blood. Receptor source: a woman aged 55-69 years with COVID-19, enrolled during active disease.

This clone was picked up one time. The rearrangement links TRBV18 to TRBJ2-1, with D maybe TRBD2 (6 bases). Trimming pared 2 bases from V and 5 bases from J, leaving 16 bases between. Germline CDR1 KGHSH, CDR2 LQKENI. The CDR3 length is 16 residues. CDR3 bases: TGTGCCAGCTCACCAACCACTAGCTATATGAACAATGAGCAGTTCTTC. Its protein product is CASSPTTSYMNNEQFF.

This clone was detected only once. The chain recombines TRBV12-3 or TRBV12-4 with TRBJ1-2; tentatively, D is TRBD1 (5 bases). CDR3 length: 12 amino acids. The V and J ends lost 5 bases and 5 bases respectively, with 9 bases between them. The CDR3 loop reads CASSPGGYGYTF. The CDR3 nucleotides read TGTGCCAGCAGTCCCGGGGGGTATGGCTACACCTTC.

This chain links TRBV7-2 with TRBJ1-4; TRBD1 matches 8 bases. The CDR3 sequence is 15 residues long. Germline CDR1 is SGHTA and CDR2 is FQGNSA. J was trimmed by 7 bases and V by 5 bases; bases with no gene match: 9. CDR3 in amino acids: CASSLDRGWSEKLFF. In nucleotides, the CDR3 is TGTGCCAGCAGCCTCGACAGGGGTTGGAGTGAAAAACTGTTTTTT. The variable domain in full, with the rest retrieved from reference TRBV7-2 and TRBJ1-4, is GAGVSQSPSNKVTEKGKDVELRCDPISGHTALYWYRQSLGQGLEFLIYFQGNSAPDKSGLPSDRFSAERTGGSVSTLTIQRTQQEDSAVYLCASSLDRGWSEKLFFGSGTQLSVL.

CDR3 region: CASSFTGKEGRIAPDAQYF. The CDR3, as DNA: TGTGCCAGCAGTTTCACAGGGAAAGAAGGTCGTATTGCCCCCGATGCGCAGTATTTT. The rearrangement uses TRBV2 and TRBJ2-3; tentative D call: TRBD1 (6 bases). CDR3 length equals 19 residues. Germline values: CDR1 SNHLY, CDR2 FYNNEI. The V and J ends lost 5 bases and 10 bases respectively, with 34 bases between them.

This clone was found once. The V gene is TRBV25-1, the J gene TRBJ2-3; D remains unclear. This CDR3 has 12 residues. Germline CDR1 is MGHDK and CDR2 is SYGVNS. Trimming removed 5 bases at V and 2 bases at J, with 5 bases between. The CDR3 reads CASSPVTDTQYF. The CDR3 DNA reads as TGTGCCAGCAGTCCGGTCACAGATACGCAGTATTTT.

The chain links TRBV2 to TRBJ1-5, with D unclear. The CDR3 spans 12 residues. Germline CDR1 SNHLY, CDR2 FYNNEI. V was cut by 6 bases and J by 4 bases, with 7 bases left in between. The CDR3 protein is CASRRGNQPQHF. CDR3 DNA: TGTGCCAGCAGGAGAGGGAATCAGCCCCAGCATTTT.

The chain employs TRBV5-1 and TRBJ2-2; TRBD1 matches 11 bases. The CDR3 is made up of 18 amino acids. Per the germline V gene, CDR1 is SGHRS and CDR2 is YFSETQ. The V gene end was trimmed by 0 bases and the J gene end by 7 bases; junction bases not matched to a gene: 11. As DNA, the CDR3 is TGCGCCAGCAGCTTGGCCCTATGGGACAGGGGGTTGAACGGGGAGCTGTTTTTT. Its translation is CASSLALWDRGLNGELFF.

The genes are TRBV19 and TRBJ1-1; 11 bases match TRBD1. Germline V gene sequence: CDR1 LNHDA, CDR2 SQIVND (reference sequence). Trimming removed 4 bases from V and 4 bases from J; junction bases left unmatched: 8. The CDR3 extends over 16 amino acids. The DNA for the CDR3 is TGTGCCAGTAGTAGGCCGGACAGGGGGCCTAGCACTGAAGCTTTCTTT. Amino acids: CASSRPDRGPSTEAFF.

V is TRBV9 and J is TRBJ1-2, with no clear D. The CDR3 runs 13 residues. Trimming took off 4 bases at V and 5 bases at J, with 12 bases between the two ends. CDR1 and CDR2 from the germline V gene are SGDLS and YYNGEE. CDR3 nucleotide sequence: TGTGCCAGCAGCTCCTGGGAGTTTTATGGCTACACCTTC. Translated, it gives CASSSWEFYGYTF.

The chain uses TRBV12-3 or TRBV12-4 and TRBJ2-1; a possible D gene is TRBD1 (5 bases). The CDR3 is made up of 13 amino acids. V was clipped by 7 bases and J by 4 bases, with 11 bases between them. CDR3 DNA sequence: TGTGCCAGCACCTCGACAGCGTACAATGAGCAGTTCTTC. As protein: CASTSTAYNEQFF.

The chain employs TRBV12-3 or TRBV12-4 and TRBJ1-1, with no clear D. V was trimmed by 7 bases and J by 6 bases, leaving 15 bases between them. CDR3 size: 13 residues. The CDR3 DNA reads TGTGCCAGCAACCTCGGAGGGAGGGCTGAAGCTTTCTTT. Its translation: CASNLGGRAEAFF.

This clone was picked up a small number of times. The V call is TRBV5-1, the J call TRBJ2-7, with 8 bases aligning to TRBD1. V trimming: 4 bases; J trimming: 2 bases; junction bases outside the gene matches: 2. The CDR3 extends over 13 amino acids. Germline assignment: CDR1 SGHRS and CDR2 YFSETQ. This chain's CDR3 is CASSRDRTYEQYF. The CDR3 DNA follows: TGCGCCAGCAGCCGGGACAGGACCTACGAGCAGTACTTC.

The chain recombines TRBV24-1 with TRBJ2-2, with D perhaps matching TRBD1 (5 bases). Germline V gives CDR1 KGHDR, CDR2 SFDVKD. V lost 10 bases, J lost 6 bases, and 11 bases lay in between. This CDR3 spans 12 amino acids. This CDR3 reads CATTLGPGELFF. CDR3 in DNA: TGTGCCACGACCCTGGGGCCCGGGGAGCTGTTTTTT.

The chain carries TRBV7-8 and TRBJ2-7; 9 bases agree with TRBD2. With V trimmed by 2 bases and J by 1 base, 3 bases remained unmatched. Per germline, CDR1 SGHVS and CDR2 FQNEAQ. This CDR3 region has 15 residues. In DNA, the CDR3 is TGTGCCAGCAGCTTACTGCTAGCGGGGTCCTACGAGCAGTACTTC. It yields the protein CASSLLLAGSYEQYF.

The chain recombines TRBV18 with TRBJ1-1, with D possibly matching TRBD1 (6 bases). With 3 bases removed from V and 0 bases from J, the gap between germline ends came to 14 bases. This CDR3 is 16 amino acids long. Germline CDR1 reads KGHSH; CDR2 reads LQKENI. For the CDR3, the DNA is TGTGCCAGCTCACCGCGGCTACAGGGTCTGAACACTGAAGCTTTCTTT. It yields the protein CASSPRLQGLNTEAFF.

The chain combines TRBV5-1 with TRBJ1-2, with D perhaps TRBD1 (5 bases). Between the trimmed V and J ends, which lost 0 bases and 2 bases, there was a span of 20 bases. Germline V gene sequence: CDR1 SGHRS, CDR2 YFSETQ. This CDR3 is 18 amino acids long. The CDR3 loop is CASSLVRGGSSSNYGYTF. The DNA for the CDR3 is TGCGCCAGCAGCTTGGTACGCGGGGGGAGCAGCTCGAACTATGGCTACACCTTC.

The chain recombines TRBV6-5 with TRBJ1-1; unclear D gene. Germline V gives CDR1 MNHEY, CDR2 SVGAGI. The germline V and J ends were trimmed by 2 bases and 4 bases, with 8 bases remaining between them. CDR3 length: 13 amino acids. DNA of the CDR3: TGTGCCAGCAGTTACGGGTACAGCACTGAAGCTTTCTTT. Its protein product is CASSYGYSTEAFF.

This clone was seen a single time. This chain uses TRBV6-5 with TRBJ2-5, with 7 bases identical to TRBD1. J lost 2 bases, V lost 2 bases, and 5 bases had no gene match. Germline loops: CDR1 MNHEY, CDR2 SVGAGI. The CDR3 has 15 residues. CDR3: CASSYPTGPQETQYF. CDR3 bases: TGTGCCAGCAGTTACCCGACAGGGCCTCAAGAGACCCAGTACTTC.

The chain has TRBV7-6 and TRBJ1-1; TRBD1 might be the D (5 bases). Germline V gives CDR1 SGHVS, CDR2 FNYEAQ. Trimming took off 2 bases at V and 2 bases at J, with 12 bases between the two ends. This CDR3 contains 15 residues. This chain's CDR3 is CASSLQEGVNTEAFF. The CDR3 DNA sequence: TGTGCCAGCAGCTTACAGGAAGGGGTCAACACTGAAGCTTTCTTT.

The CDR3, as DNA: TGTGCCAGCAGCACACGGACTAGCGGGAGCCGGGATACGCAGTATTTT. Residues: CASSTRTSGSRDTQYF. This chain links TRBV9 with TRBJ2-3; 13 positions agree with TRBD2. This CDR3 has 16 residues. With V trimmed by 4 bases and J by 6 bases, 8 bases remained unmatched. Germline assignment: CDR1 SGDLS and CDR2 YYNGEE.

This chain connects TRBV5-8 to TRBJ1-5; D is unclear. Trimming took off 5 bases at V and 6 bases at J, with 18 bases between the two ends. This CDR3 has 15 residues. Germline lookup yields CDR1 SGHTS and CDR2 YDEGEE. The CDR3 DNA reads TGTGCCAGCAGACCCTGGACCGGCCGGGGTCAGCCCCAGCATTTT. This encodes CASRPWTGRGQPQHF.

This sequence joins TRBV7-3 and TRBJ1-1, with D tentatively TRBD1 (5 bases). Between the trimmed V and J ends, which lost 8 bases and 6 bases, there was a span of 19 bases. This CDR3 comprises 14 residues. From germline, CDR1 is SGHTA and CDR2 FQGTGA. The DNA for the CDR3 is TGTGCCAGCCCTGGAAGGGGTACTCTCTCTGAAGCTTTCTTT. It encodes CASPGRGTLSEAFF.

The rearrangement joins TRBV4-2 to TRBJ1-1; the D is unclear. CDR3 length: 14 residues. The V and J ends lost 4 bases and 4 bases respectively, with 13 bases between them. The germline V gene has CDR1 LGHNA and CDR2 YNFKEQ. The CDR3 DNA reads TGTGCCAGCAGCCGCGAGCGGGTATCCACTGAAGCTTTCTTT. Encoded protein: CASSRERVSTEAFF.

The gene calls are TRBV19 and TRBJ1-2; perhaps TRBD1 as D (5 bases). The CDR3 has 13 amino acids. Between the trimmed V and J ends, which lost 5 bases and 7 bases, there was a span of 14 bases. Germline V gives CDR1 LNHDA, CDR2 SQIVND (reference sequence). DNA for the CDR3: TGTGCCAGTAGTCTATCAATAGGGGCTGGCTACACCTTC. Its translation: CASSLSIGAGYTF. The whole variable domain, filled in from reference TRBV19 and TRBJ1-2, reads DGGITQSPKYLFRKEGQNVTLSCEQNLNHDAMYWYRQDPGQGLRLIYYSQIVNDFQKGDIAEGYSVSREKKESFPLTVTSAQKNPTAFYLCASSLSIGAGYTFGSGTRLTVV.

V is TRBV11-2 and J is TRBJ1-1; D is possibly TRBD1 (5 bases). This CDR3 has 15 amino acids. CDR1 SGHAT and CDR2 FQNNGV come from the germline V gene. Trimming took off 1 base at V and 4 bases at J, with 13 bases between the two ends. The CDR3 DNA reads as TGTGCCAGCAGCTTAGGAAAGGCCGGGGGCACTGAAGCTTTCTTT. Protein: CASSLGKAGGTEAFF.